This T cell receptor (beta chain) was recorded in a study of identical twins' blood T cells. General observations from the study: Out-of-frame TCRbeta clonotypes reportedly had markedly more similar V usage in twins than unrelated donors. Twin similarity might stem from environmental factors, not only genetics.

TCRdb ran MiXCR on the 5' RACE reads and lists one entry per CDR3 protein. Here the sample spans roughly 340,000 distinct CDR3 sequences, under 30% being singletons. This clonotype was detected a few times. Its cognate antigen is unknown. This CDR3 is built from 14 residues. CDR1 and CDR2 from the germline V gene are SNHLY and FYNNEI. V was clipped by 4 bases and J by 8 bases; unmatched bases: 3. The sample taken for sequencing was PBMCs. The chain links TRBV2 to TRBJ2-1; 12 nucleotides match TRBD2. The receptor was derived from a woman aged 18 to 49 in good health. The CDR3 coding sequence is TGTGCCAGCAGTGCTAGCGGGAGGGCCCATGAGCAGTTCTTC. It yields the protein CASSASGRAHEQFF.